Here is one TCR beta chain with its context. The antigen this receptor binds is unknown. Nothing much larger sits one base from this clone, and base qualities are not available. What this sample's time point label stands for: recipient sample about 28 days before transplant, after cytoreduction. Blood samples were obtained from recipients approximately 28 days before transplant and at days 30, 100 and 180 after transplant. Nuclei Lysis Solution was used to extract genomic DNA from fresh or cryopreserved unfractionated peripheral blood mononuclear cells. The sample comes from a study of T cell clonotyping in hematopoietic cell transplantation (dated by TCRdb to 2020 to 2022). Background for the entire study: Pretransplant recipient samples were obtained after cytoreduction. A total of 130 or so blood samples were gathered in the study from fewer than 40 consecutive transplant recipients along with their related donors. Patient recruitment ran from 2015 to January 2017, and follow-up continued until late 2020 or death.

Results the study describes overall, beyond this receptor: Just a small fraction of recipient repertoires overlapped with donor repertoires, and more than 95% appeared de novo at the given depth. Recipient TCR diversity fell after transplant, with pathologically expanded clonotypes rising progressively from day 30 to day 180. The sample size was limited and the cells went unsorted, which meant the CD4 and CD8 repertoire contributions could not be told apart. Donor and pretransplant recipient Inverse Simpson Index values predicted broader posttransplant TCR repertoire diversity.

The CDR3 has 14 amino acids, counting the end cysteine and phenylalanine. The entry retains the CDR3 DNA only, 42 bases that are in frame from base 1. Trimming removed 1 base from V and 4 bases from J; the gene matches leave 3 bases unexplained. From the germline V gene, CDR1 is SGHVS and CDR2 is FNYEAQ. TCR beta CDR3 regions were amplified from genomic DNA with the immunoSEQ assay, a bias-controlled multiplex PCR using V- and J-specific primers. In a second PCR step, a proprietary barcode and Illumina adapter sequences were attached to the CDR3 amplicons. CDR3 libraries were sequenced on an Illumina MiSeq instrument. Turning to the authors' computational methods: Export and quality control were handled in immunoSEQ Analyzer 3.0, while downstream analyses relied on R Bioconductor and Immunarch. Only productive rearrangements in the normalized downsampled data set were used to calculate repertoire metrics. Pathologically expanded clonotypes were defined as those larger than 5 templates in the normalized cohort. Repertoire diversity was measured with the Inverse Simpson Index. To capture all clonotypes, CMV-specificity analyses were performed on the non-normalized data set. The table was pulled from immuneACCESS by TCRdb, which kept in-frame rearrangements only. Such tables lose some clones; where checked, under half of the loss comes from unresolved V genes, and the rest has no known cause. V and J calls plus clone size are reproduced from that table; the DNA served to infer D and trimming. This sample is represented by 15,000 to 20,000 clones; about 82% of them were singletons. Approximately 8.4% of the sample comes from the top ten.

The chain links TRBV7-6 with TRBJ1-1; 7 bases in the middle match TRBD1. The sequences come from peripheral blood mononuclear cells, collected before stem cell transplant. This sequence originates from a man in his forties or fifties with acute myeloid leukemia. Some clones in this sample may be carry-over from other donors' samples. The CDR3 amino acid sequence is: CASSLEQGFTEAFF. The bases are TGTGCCAGCAGCTTAGAACAGGGGTTCACTGAAGCTTTCTTT.